The rows below give T cell receptor beta chains drawn from one sample of a study of blood T cells in healthy people across ages. Each CDR3 protein gets one entry after TCRdb re-called the 5' RACE reads with MiXCR. The sample lists about 780,000 distinct CDR3 sequences, about a quarter occurring once. The same data also contributed to another study, on T cells of mothers and their children.

The sample taken for sequencing was blood. These receptors were obtained from a boy between 10 and 17 years old in good health. Each CDR3 is given with its conserved first and last residue. D genes are given only for firm matches. Not every row has a clone size; where given, it reads once, few, many or a size class.

V: TRBV9; size: NA; D: NA; J: TRBJ1-1; CDR3: CASSTDRLNTEAFF; DNA: TGTGCCAGCAGCACTGACCGGTTGAACACTGAAGCTTTCTTT
V: TRBV4-1; size: few; D: NA; J: TRBJ2-2; CDR3: CASSTPGHTGELFF; DNA: TGCGCCAGCAGCACCCCGGGACACACCGGGGAGCTGTTTTTT
V: TRBV5-1; size: NA; D: TRBD2; J: TRBJ2-1; CDR3: CASSGGGTSVDEQFF; DNA: TGCGCCAGCAGCGGGGGGGGGACTAGCGTCGATGAGCAGTTCTTC
V: TRBV20-1; size: NA; D: NA; J: TRBJ1-2; CDR3: CGASTGSSGYGYTF; DNA: TGCGGTGCCTCCACGGGGTCATCAGGCTATGGCTACACCTTC
V: TRBV28; size: few; D: NA; J: TRBJ2-7; CDR3: CASSLLGQGSYEQYF; DNA: TGTGCCAGCAGTTTACTCGGGCAGGGCTCCTACGAGCAGTACTTC
V: TRBV11-2; size: NA; D: NA; J: TRBJ2-7; CDR3: CASSLAGTVGAYEQYF; DNA: TGTGCCAGCAGCTTAGCGGGAACAGTCGGCGCCTACGAGCAGTACTTC
V: TRBV18; size: few; D: NA; J: TRBJ2-7; CDR3: CASSPRYGEQYF; DNA: TGTGCCAGCTCACCAAGATATGGCGAGCAGTACTTC
V: TRBV20-1; size: NA; D: TRBD2; J: TRBJ2-7; CDR3: CSAGTSGSYEQYF; DNA: TGCAGTGCCGGGACTAGCGGGAGCTACGAGCAGTACTTC
V: TRBV19; size: NA; D: TRBD1; J: TRBJ2-7; CDR3: CASTVAGTGNYEQYF; DNA: TGTGCCAGTACTGTTGCCGGGACAGGAAACTACGAGCAGTACTTC
V: TRBV4-1; size: NA; D: TRBD1; J: TRBJ2-1; CDR3: CASSQISGQGSNEQFF; DNA: TGCGCCAGCAGCCAAATCTCGGGACAGGGCTCCAATGAGCAGTTCTTC
V: TRBV28; size: once; D: NA; J: TRBJ1-5; CDR3: CASSLGPGEYQPQHF; DNA: TGTGCCAGCAGTTTAGGGCCAGGGGAATATCAGCCCCAGCATTTT
V: TRBV15; size: NA; D: NA; J: TRBJ2-5; CDR3: CATSRVGMGVEETQYF; DNA: TGTGCCACCAGCAGAGTGGGTATGGGGGTCGAAGAGACCCAGTACTTC
V: TRBV29-1; size: NA; D: NA; J: TRBJ1-1; CDR3: CSVLRLGDTEAFF; DNA: TGCAGCGTTTTACGTCTGGGGGACACTGAAGCTTTCTTT
V: TRBV20-1; size: few; D: TRBD1; J: TRBJ1-2; CDR3: CSASPTGGARDYGYTF; DNA: TGCAGTGCTAGCCCTACAGGGGGGGCTAGGGACTATGGCTACACCTTC
V: TRBV4-1; size: NA; D: TRBD2; J: TRBJ2-5; CDR3: CASSQDWASGPGTQYF; DNA: TGCGCCAGCAGCCAAGATTGGGCTAGCGGGCCCGGGACCCAGTACTTC
V: TRBV7-8; size: NA; D: NA; J: TRBJ2-1; CDR3: CASSLAYRNNEQFF; DNA: TGTGCCAGCAGCTTGGCCTATAGGAACAATGAGCAGTTCTTC
V: TRBV5-1; size: once; D: NA; J: TRBJ2-2; CDR3: CPSSWGTPNTGELFF; DNA: TGCCCCAGCAGCTGGGGGACCCCGAACACCGGGGAGCTGTTTTTT
V: TRBV18; size: once; D: NA; J: TRBJ2-7; CDR3: CASSPAGNYEQYF; DNA: TGTGCCAGCTCACCTGCGGGGAACTACGAGCAGTACTTC
V: TRBV12-5; size: many; D: NA; J: TRBJ2-5; CDR3: CASGQGRGPRYQETQYF; DNA: TGTGCTAGTGGCCAGGGGCGGGGGCCCAGGTACCAAGAGACCCAGTACTTC
V: TRBV5-1; size: NA; D: TRBD2; J: TRBJ2-3; CDR3: CASSLEGGGAGDTQYF; DNA: TGCGCCAGCAGCTTGGAAGGCGGGGGGGCCGGGGATACGCAGTATTTT
V: TRBV28; size: NA; D: NA; J: TRBJ2-5; CDR3: CASSFRETLYF; DNA: TGTGCCAGCAGTTTTCGGGAGACCCTGTACTTC
V: TRBV4-3; size: few; D: TRBD1; J: TRBJ1-2; CDR3: CASSLKSGTGDGYTF; DNA: TGCGCCAGCAGCCTCAAATCCGGGACAGGGGATGGCTACACCTTC
V: TRBV9; size: few; D: TRBD1; J: TRBJ1-2; CDR3: CASSARDRFNYGYTF; DNA: TGTGCCAGCAGCGCCCGGGACAGGTTTAACTATGGCTACACCTTC
V: TRBV3-1; size: few; D: NA; J: TRBJ1-2; CDR3: CASSGDGRGGYTF; DNA: TGTGCCAGCAGCGGGGACGGAAGAGGCGGCTACACCTTC
V: TRBV30; size: NA; D: NA; J: TRBJ1-4; CDR3: CAWSVGRASRKLFF; DNA: TGTGCCTGGAGTGTGGGCAGAGCAAGTCGAAAACTGTTTTTT
V: TRBV6-2/TRBV6-3; size: few; D: NA; J: TRBJ1-1; CDR3: CATSHGNTEAFF; DNA: TGTGCCACCAGCCACGGGAACACTGAAGCTTTCTTT
V: TRBV29-1; size: NA; D: NA; J: TRBJ1-4; CDR3: CSARGAPYGWEKLFF; DNA: TGCAGCGCCAGAGGGGCCCCCTACGGCTGGGAAAAACTGTTTTTT
V: TRBV5-1; size: NA; D: TRBD1; J: TRBJ1-4; CDR3: CASRPGQEGTNEKLFF; DNA: TGCGCCAGCAGACCCGGACAGGAGGGGACTAATGAAAAACTGTTTTTT
V: TRBV7-9; size: many; D: NA; J: TRBJ1-4; CDR3: CASSSDNEKLFF; DNA: TGTGCCAGCAGCTCGGATAATGAAAAACTGTTTTTT
V: TRBV6-5; size: NA; D: TRBD1; J: TRBJ2-1; CDR3: CASSYSGQEDLSWQFF; DNA: TGTGCCAGCAGTTACTCGGGACAGGAGGACTTAAGCTGGCAGTTCTTC
V: TRBV6-5; size: NA; D: NA; J: TRBJ2-1; CDR3: CASSYRVFSYNEQFF; DNA: TGTGCCAGCAGCTACAGGGTGTTCTCCTACAATGAGCAGTTCTTC
V: TRBV7-9; size: NA; D: NA; J: TRBJ1-1; CDR3: CASSLGQTSTEAFF; DNA: TGTGCCAGCAGCTTAGGACAAACATCCACTGAAGCTTTCTTT
V: TRBV5-1; size: NA; D: NA; J: TRBJ1-1; CDR3: CASSLGGISNTEAFF; DNA: TGCGCCAGCAGCTTGGGAGGGATATCTAACACTGAAGCTTTCTTT
V: TRBV6-5; size: few; D: NA; J: TRBJ2-5; CDR3: CASSTSGAGVETQYF; DNA: TGTGCCAGCAGCACTTCAGGGGCGGGGGTGGAGACCCAGTACTTC
V: TRBV6-1; size: few; D: TRBD2; J: TRBJ2-5; CDR3: CASSDRTSGGATDF; DNA: TGTGCCAGCAGTGACCGGACTAGCGGGGGGGCCACGGACTTC
V: TRBV12-3/TRBV12-4; size: NA; D: NA; J: TRBJ1-5; CDR3: CASSLAAQPQHF; DNA: TGTGCCAGCAGTTTAGCTGCGCAGCCCCAGCATTTT
V: TRBV12-3/TRBV12-4; size: once; D: TRBD2; J: TRBJ2-3; CDR3: CASSLSPGGGTDTQYF; DNA: TGTGCCAGCAGTTTAAGTCCGGGGGGGGGCACAGATACGCAGTATTTT
V: TRBV28; size: once; D: TRBD2; J: TRBJ2-7; CDR3: CASSPSGGDHEQYF; DNA: TGTGCCAGCAGCCCCAGCGGGGGGGACCACGAGCAGTACTTC
V: TRBV3-1; size: NA; D: TRBD2; J: TRBJ2-1; CDR3: CASSQELAGIQFF; DNA: TGTGCCAGCAGCCAAGAGCTAGCGGGGATTCAGTTCTTC
V: TRBV7-9; size: NA; D: TRBD1; J: TRBJ1-2; CDR3: CASSPDGTGAHGYTF; DNA: TGTGCCAGCAGCCCAGACGGTACAGGGGCCCATGGCTACACCTTC
V: TRBV4-1; size: NA; D: NA; J: TRBJ2-6; CDR3: CASSQFQNSGANVLTF; DNA: TGCGCCAGCAGCCAATTTCAAAACTCTGGGGCCAACGTCCTGACTTTC
V: TRBV20-1; size: many; D: NA; J: TRBJ2-3; CDR3: CSASPQGGTQYF; DNA: TGCAGTGCTAGTCCACAGGGTGGTACGCAGTATTTT
V: TRBV20-1; size: NA; D: NA; J: TRBJ2-7; CDR3: CSARATARGSYEQYF; DNA: TGCAGTGCTAGGGCTACTGCGCGGGGCTCCTACGAGCAGTACTTC
V: TRBV20-1; size: NA; D: NA; J: TRBJ2-5; CDR3: CSAHKVGQETQYF; DNA: TGCAGTGCTCATAAGGTTGGCCAAGAGACCCAGTACTTC
V: TRBV12-3/TRBV12-4; size: NA; D: NA; J: TRBJ1-3; CDR3: CASSFGAISGNTIYF; DNA: TGTGCCAGCAGTTTCGGGGCAATCTCTGGAAACACCATATATTTT
V: TRBV20-1; size: NA; D: NA; J: TRBJ2-5; CDR3: CSARDRVGPGETQYF; DNA: TGCAGTGCTAGAGACCGAGTTGGCCCAGGGGAGACCCAGTACTTC
V: TRBV7-2; size: NA; D: NA; J: TRBJ2-5; CDR3: CASSGGHPQETQYF; DNA: TGTGCCAGCAGCGGAGGACATCCACAAGAGACCCAGTACTTC
V: TRBV25-1; size: few; D: NA; J: TRBJ1-1; CDR3: CASRDSLNTEAFF; DNA: TGTGCCAGCAGGGACAGCTTGAACACTGAAGCTTTCTTT
V: TRBV30; size: few; D: NA; J: TRBJ1-6; CDR3: CAWSVSSDSLYSPLHF; DNA: TGTGCCTGGAGTGTATCATCTGACAGCCTCTATTCACCCCTCCACTTT
V: TRBV5-1; size: NA; D: TRBD2; J: TRBJ2-2; CDR3: CVSSRDGGSTGELFF; DNA: TGCGTCAGCAGCCGGGACGGCGGGAGCACCGGGGAGCTGTTTTTT
V: TRBV20-1; size: NA; D: TRBD1; J: TRBJ2-3; CDR3: CSAWATGADDTQYF; DNA: TGCAGTGCTTGGGCTACAGGGGCTGACGATACGCAGTATTTT